One and the same sample provided the 7 T cell receptor beta chains below, sequenced in a study of CD8 T cells in Susac syndrome (dated by TCRdb to between 2018 and 2021). Library method: the immunoSEQ multiplex PCR assay. RNA was extracted with the RNeasy kit and 0.5 to 1 ug was reverse transcribed using random hexamers. TCRdb cleaned the public reads at Q25 with fastp, built clones with MiXCR and kept in-frame beta chains. Under each unique CDR3 protein, matching rows form one entry showing the most common genes and DNA. Here the sample has about 190,000 distinct CDR3 sequences; approximately 95% occur a single time. The ten largest make up approximately 0.1% of the sample. Sequenced: CD4+ T cells from PBMCs. All receptors come from a human donor with Susac syndrome.

The J gene is TRBJ2-1, the V gene TRBV3-1; the D is unclear. The CDR3 spans 12 residues. Trimming cost V 1 base and J 7 bases, with 5 bases left between them. CDR1 and CDR2 from the germline V gene are LGHDT and YNNKEL (reference sequence). The CDR3 is CASSQANNEQFF. CDR3 bases: TGTGCCAGCAGCCAAGCCAATAATGAGCAGTTCTTC.

This chain connects TRBV12-3 or TRBV12-4 to TRBJ2-7; no firm D call. Trimming left V 2 bases short and J 6 bases short, with 11 bases between. This CDR3 has 13 residues. The CDR3 loop reads CASSLLISGEQYF. CDR3 sequence (DNA): TGTGCCAGCAGTTTACTTATAAGTGGCGAGCAGTACTTC.

The J gene is TRBJ1-1, the V gene TRBV29-1, with TRBD1 as a possible D gene (5 bases). Per germline, CDR1 SQVTM and CDR2 ANQGSEA. This CDR3 region has 13 residues. Deletions cut 4 bases from V and 1 base from J, with 10 bases between. CDR3 bases: TGCAGCGTTGGCTGGGGGGAGAACACTGAAGCTTTCTTT. Residues: CSVGWGENTEAFF. Based on the CDR3 plus reference TRBV29-1 and TRBJ1-1, the full variable domain is SAVISQKPSRDICQRGTSLTIQCQVDSQVTMMFWYRQQPGQSLTLIATANQGSEATYESGFVIDKFPISRPNLTFSTLTVSNMSPEDSSIYLCSVGWGENTEAFFGQGTRLTVV.

This sequence joins TRBV10-1 and TRBJ2-5; 9 nucleotides line up with TRBD2. The junction had 6 bases not matched to a gene; V was cut back by 5 bases and J by 5 bases. This CDR3 is 14 amino acids long. CDR1 WNHNN and CDR2 SYGVQD come from the germline V gene (reference sequence). The CDR3 protein is CASSRAGGEETQYF. The CDR3, as DNA: TGCGCCAGCAGTAGAGCGGGGGGTGAGGAGACCCAGTACTTC.

The rearrangement joins TRBV9 to TRBJ2-6, with unresolved D. The V gene lost 7 bases and the J gene lost 4 bases, with 9 bases spanning the gap. This CDR3 has 13 residues. From germline, CDR1 is SGDLS and CDR2 YYNGEE. The CDR3 DNA reads as TGTGCCAGCCATCAGATCGGGGCCAACGTCCTGACTTTC. Protein product: CASHQIGANVLTF.

V and J are TRBV4-1 and TRBJ2-1; no firm D call. This CDR3 is 14 amino acids long. Germline-derived CDR1 and CDR2 are MGHRA and YSYEKL. V lost 1 base, J lost 6 bases, and 10 bases lay in between. CDR3 nucleotide sequence: TGCGCCAGCAGCCAAGCCGACTCTCGCAATGAGCAGTTCTTC. Translation: CASSQADSRNEQFF.

The chain has TRBV4-1 and TRBJ1-5, with TRBD1 matching over 10 bases. There are 14 residues in the CDR3. Germline values: CDR1 MGHRA, CDR2 YSYEKL. With V trimmed by 5 bases and J by 7 bases, 5 bases remained unmatched. The CDR3 nucleotides are TGCGCCAGCAGCTCGACAGGGGGCCTACAGCCCCAGCATTTT. This sequence encodes CASSSTGGLQPQHF.